A single sample gave rise to the 25 T cell receptor beta chains below, sequenced in a study of T cells in Graves' hyperthyroidism and ophthalmopathy. TCR beta CDR3 region amplification was performed from RNA transcripts. Using the HTBI primer set, a first-round RT-PCR was run on the TCR CDR3. One entry per CDR3 protein results from TCRdb running MiXCR on the multiplex PCR reads. The sample lists about 560,000 distinct CDR3 sequences; approximately 16% were seen once. The material sequenced was blood. The source is a young woman with Graves' hyperthyroidism.

The V call is TRBV4-1, the J call TRBJ2-1; D unclear. The V and J ends lost 1 base and 0 bases respectively, with 10 bases between them. The CDR3 runs 16 residues. CDR1 is MGHRA and CDR2 is YSYEKL in the germline V gene. CDR3 residues: CASSQARSSSYNEQFF. CDR3 nucleotides: TGCGCCAGCAGCCAAGCTAGATCGAGCTCCTACAATGAGCAGTTCTTC.

The chain carries TRBV10-1 and TRBJ1-1, with a weak D call TRBD1 (5 bases). Germline V gene lookup returns CDR1 WNHNN and CDR2 SYGVQD (reference sequence). CDR3 length: 13 amino acids. The ends were cut back, 6 bases at V and 5 bases at J, with 13 bases in the middle. The CDR3 is CASRPAGRTEAFF. CDR3 coding DNA: TGCGCCAGCAGGCCGGCGGGGCGGACTGAAGCTTTCTTT.

The chain combines TRBV5-1 with TRBJ2-4, with D tentatively TRBD1 (6 bases). The length of the CDR3 is 13 residues. Deletions cut 4 bases from V and 6 bases from J, with 11 bases between. From germline, CDR1 is SGHRS and CDR2 YFSETQ. CDR3 loop: CASSREQGNIQYF. The DNA for the CDR3 is TGCGCCAGCAGCCGAGAACAGGGAAACATTCAGTACTTC.

This clonotype appeared many times. The J gene is TRBJ1-1, the V gene TRBV6-1; no clear D gene. V was cut by 8 bases and J by 0 bases, with 10 bases left in between. This CDR3 region has 13 residues. CDR1 is MNHNS and CDR2 is SASEGT in the germline V gene. The CDR3, as DNA: TGTGCCAGCGAGCTTCAAATGAACACTGAAGCTTTCTTT. This gives the protein CASELQMNTEAFF.

Concerning this clonotype: This may be a read error: a much more frequent sequence differs by one nucleotide. V usage is TRBV13 and J usage is TRBJ1-2, with D maybe TRBD1 (5 bases). This CDR3 has 15 residues. Germline V lookup: CDR1 PRHDT, CDR2 FYEKMQ (reference sequence). In DNA, the CDR3 is TGTGCCAGCAGCCCACCGGGACCTGGGGCGTATGGCTCCACCTTC. Its translation is CASSPPGPGAYGSTF.

J is TRBJ1-2 and V is TRBV12-3 or TRBV12-4; D ambiguous. V lost 5 bases and J 4 bases, leaving 23 bases between the germline ends. The CDR3 length is 17 residues. As DNA, the CDR3 is TGTGCCAGCAGTCTACTCCACGGCAAAAGGATCAGCTATGGCTACACCTTC. Translating gives CASSLLHGKRISYGYTF.

This chain links TRBV12-3 or TRBV12-4 with TRBJ1-2; D may be TRBD1 (5 bases). CDR3 size: 13 residues. V was cut by 3 bases and J by 3 bases, with 8 bases left in between. The CDR3: CASSFVTDYGYTF. The CDR3 DNA is TGTGCCAGCAGTTTTGTGACAGACTATGGCTACACCTTC.

V and J are TRBV27 and TRBJ1-1; 7 nucleotides match TRBD1. Germline V gives CDR1 MNHEY, CDR2 SMNVEV (reference sequence). This CDR3 has 13 residues. V dropped 7 bases and J dropped 3; count of bases not matched to a gene: 5. CDR3 loop: CASTTGLDTEAFF. Written as DNA, the CDR3 is TGTGCCAGCACGACAGGGCTGGACACTGAAGCTTTCTTT.

In its sample, this clonotype was seen a few times. This chain links TRBV5-6 with TRBJ1-2; D is unresolved. This CDR3 is 14 amino acids long. Germline CDR1 and CDR2: SGHDT and YYEEEE. Trimming shortened V by 1 base and J by 0 bases, and 7 bases separated the two germline ends. As DNA, the CDR3 is TGTGCCAGCAGCTTGCCCAGAGCTAACTATGGCTACACCTTC. It translates to CASSLPRANYGYTF.

The chain joins TRBV30 to TRBJ1-5; TRBD1 matches at 8 bases. This CDR3 is built from 16 residues. V lost 0 bases and J lost 3; bases outside the gene matches: 7. Germline CDR1 is GTSNPN and CDR2 is SVGIG (reference sequence). In DNA form, the CDR3 reads TGTGCCTGGAGTGTACATCCGACAGGGGTCAATCAGCCCCAGCATTTT. It codes for CAWSVHPTGVNQPQHF.

In its sample, this clonotype was seen many times. The rearrangement uses TRBV11-2 and TRBJ2-1; D uncertain. This CDR3 has 14 residues. Looked up from germline, CDR1 is SGHAT and CDR2 is FQNNGV. V shed 1 base and J shed 8 bases, with 12 bases lying between them. The CDR3 loop reads CASSLVGTEDEQFF. The DNA of the CDR3 is TGTGCCAGCAGCTTAGTAGGAACCGAGGATGAGCAGTTCTTC.

The chain has TRBV6-4 and TRBJ2-7; the match to TRBD2 covers 9 bases. The CDR3 runs 13 residues. Germline V gene sequence: CDR1 MRHNA, CDR2 SNTAGT. The V segment lost 8 bases and the J segment 3 bases; nucleotides outside the gene matches: 5. In DNA form, the CDR3 reads TGTGCCAGCGGGGGACTAGCTGGCTACGAGCAGTACTTC. Protein sequence: CASGGLAGYEQYF.

About this clonotype itself: A much larger clone lies one base from this, so it may be a read error. This chain connects TRBV12-3 or TRBV12-4 to TRBJ1-1, with D unresolved. The CDR3 totals 11 residues. The germline V and J ends were trimmed by 4 bases and 4 bases, with 4 bases remaining between them. CDR3 in DNA: TGTGCCAGCAGTTGGGCCACTGAAGCTTTCTTT. Residues: CASSWATEAFF.

V usage is TRBV13 and J usage is TRBJ2-4; TRBD1 might be the D (7 bases). CDR3 length equals 13 residues. Germline-derived CDR1 and CDR2 are PRHDT and FYEKMQ (reference sequence). The V gene lost 7 bases and the J gene lost 7 bases, with 14 bases spanning the gap. The CDR3 DNA sequence: TGTGCCAGCAACGACAGGGAGGAGAACATTCAGTACTTC. As protein: CASNDREENIQYF.

This clonotype was counted between two and nine times. The V gene is TRBV28, the J gene TRBJ1-2, with a tentative D call TRBD1 (5 bases). CDR1 and CDR2 from the germline V gene are MDHEN and SYDVKM. V gave up 3 bases and J gave up 0 bases, with 14 bases separating them. This CDR3 is built from 16 residues. The CDR3 here is CASSFISTGANYGYTF. The CDR3 DNA reads as TGTGCCAGCAGTTTTATTTCGACGGGGGCTAACTATGGCTACACCTTC.

The genes are TRBV5-4 and TRBJ2-3; TRBD1 aligns across 7 bases. Germline loops: CDR1 SGHNT, CDR2 YYREEE (reference sequence). V trimming: 2 bases; J trimming: 0 bases; junction bases outside the gene matches: 3. This CDR3 comprises 15 residues. The CDR3 is CASSFVTGSTDTQYF. The CDR3 nucleotides read TGTGCCAGCAGCTTTGTGACAGGGAGCACAGATACGCAGTATTTT. Drawing the rest from reference TRBV5-4 and TRBJ2-3, the complete variable domain is ETGVTQSPTHLIKTRGQQVTLRCSSQSGHNTVSWYQQALGQGPQFIFQYYREEENGRGNFPPRFSGLQFPNYSSELNVNALELDDSALYLCASSFVTGSTDTQYFGPGTRLTVL.

The chain has TRBV6-1 and TRBJ1-1; the match to TRBD1 covers 9 bases. The CDR3 is 15 amino acids. V was pared by 6 bases and J by 0 bases, with 5 bases of the junction left unmatched. Germline-derived CDR1 and CDR2 are MNHNS and SASEGT. The CDR3 is CASRDGTGLNTEAFF. The CDR3, as DNA: TGTGCCAGCAGGGACGGGACAGGGTTGAACACTGAAGCTTTCTTT.

At least ten counts were recorded for this clonotype. V and J are TRBV28 and TRBJ2-5; TRBD1 aligns across 7 bases. This CDR3 has 14 amino acids. Per germline, CDR1 MDHEN and CDR2 SYDVKM. V trimming: 6 bases; J trimming: 0 bases; junction bases outside the gene matches: 4. DNA of the CDR3: TGTGCCAGCAGAATAGACAGGGACCAAGAGACCCAGTACTTC. Translating it yields CASRIDRDQETQYF.

This clonotype was observed a few times. The rearrangement uses TRBV12-3 or TRBV12-4 and TRBJ2-4; D gene unclear. The CDR3 spans 16 residues. Trimming shortened V by 2 bases and J by 0 bases, and 11 bases separated the two germline ends. This CDR3 is CASSLQRRLAKNIQYF. In DNA form, the CDR3 reads TGTGCCAGCAGTTTACAGCGAAGGTTAGCCAAAAACATTCAGTACTTC.

This clonotype was counted at least ten times. This chain connects TRBV3-1 to TRBJ1-1; D is perhaps TRBD1 (5 bases). Trimming pared 4 bases from V and 2 bases from J, leaving 11 bases between. Germline V gene lookup returns CDR1 LGHDT and CDR2 YNNKEL (reference sequence). This CDR3 contains 14 residues. CDR3 residues: CASSRQGPNTEAFF. The CDR3 DNA reads TGTGCCAGCAGCCGTCAGGGACCTAACACTGAAGCTTTCTTT.

The gene calls are TRBV20-1 and TRBJ1-5; 9 bases match TRBD1. Germline values: CDR1 DFQATT, CDR2 SNEGSKA (reference sequence). The V and J ends lost 0 bases and 6 bases, in that order; junction bases with no gene match: 9. CDR3 length: 16 residues. The CDR3 reads CSARDEDRGDGQPQHF. The CDR3 coding sequence is TGCAGTGCTAGAGACGAAGACAGGGGGGACGGTCAGCCCCAGCATTTT.

This clonotype showed up many times. V usage is TRBV10-1 and J usage is TRBJ1-1; no reliable D call. V gave up 3 bases and J gave up 5 bases, with 10 bases separating them. The germline gives CDR1 WNHNN, CDR2 SYGVQD (reference sequence). The CDR3 is made up of 13 amino acids. CDR3 coding DNA: TGCGCCAGCAGTGACGGCCCGGAGACTGAAGCTTTCTTT. Encoded protein: CASSDGPETEAFF.

At least ten counts were recorded for this clonotype. The J gene is TRBJ1-1, the V gene TRBV20-1; D is perhaps TRBD1 (6 bases). In germline, CDR1 is DFQATT, CDR2 SNEGSKA (reference sequence). Trimming left V 5 bases short and J 0 bases short, with 10 bases between. This CDR3 is 13 amino acids long. The CDR3 region has the DNA TGCAGTGCTCCCGGGACATTGAACACTGAAGCTTTCTTT. Its protein is CSAPGTLNTEAFF.

Many counts were recorded for this clonotype. The chain links TRBV29-1 to TRBJ2-1; 11 nucleotides line up with TRBD2. The CDR3 length is 14 residues. Germline assignment: CDR1 SQVTM and CDR2 ANQGSEA. The CDR3 loop is CSIARLAGYNEQFF. CDR3 nucleotides: TGCAGTATCGCTCGACTAGCGGGGTACAATGAGCAGTTCTTC.

The V call is TRBV12-3 or TRBV12-4, the J call TRBJ2-7, with D perhaps TRBD2 (6 bases). The CDR3 is made up of 14 amino acids. Between the trimmed V and J ends, which lost 11 bases and 4 bases, there was a span of 21 bases. The CDR3 DNA sequence: TGTGCCGGCACCCTGGGACTCCTAGGTTACGAGCAGTACTTC. Residues: CAGTLGLLGYEQYF.